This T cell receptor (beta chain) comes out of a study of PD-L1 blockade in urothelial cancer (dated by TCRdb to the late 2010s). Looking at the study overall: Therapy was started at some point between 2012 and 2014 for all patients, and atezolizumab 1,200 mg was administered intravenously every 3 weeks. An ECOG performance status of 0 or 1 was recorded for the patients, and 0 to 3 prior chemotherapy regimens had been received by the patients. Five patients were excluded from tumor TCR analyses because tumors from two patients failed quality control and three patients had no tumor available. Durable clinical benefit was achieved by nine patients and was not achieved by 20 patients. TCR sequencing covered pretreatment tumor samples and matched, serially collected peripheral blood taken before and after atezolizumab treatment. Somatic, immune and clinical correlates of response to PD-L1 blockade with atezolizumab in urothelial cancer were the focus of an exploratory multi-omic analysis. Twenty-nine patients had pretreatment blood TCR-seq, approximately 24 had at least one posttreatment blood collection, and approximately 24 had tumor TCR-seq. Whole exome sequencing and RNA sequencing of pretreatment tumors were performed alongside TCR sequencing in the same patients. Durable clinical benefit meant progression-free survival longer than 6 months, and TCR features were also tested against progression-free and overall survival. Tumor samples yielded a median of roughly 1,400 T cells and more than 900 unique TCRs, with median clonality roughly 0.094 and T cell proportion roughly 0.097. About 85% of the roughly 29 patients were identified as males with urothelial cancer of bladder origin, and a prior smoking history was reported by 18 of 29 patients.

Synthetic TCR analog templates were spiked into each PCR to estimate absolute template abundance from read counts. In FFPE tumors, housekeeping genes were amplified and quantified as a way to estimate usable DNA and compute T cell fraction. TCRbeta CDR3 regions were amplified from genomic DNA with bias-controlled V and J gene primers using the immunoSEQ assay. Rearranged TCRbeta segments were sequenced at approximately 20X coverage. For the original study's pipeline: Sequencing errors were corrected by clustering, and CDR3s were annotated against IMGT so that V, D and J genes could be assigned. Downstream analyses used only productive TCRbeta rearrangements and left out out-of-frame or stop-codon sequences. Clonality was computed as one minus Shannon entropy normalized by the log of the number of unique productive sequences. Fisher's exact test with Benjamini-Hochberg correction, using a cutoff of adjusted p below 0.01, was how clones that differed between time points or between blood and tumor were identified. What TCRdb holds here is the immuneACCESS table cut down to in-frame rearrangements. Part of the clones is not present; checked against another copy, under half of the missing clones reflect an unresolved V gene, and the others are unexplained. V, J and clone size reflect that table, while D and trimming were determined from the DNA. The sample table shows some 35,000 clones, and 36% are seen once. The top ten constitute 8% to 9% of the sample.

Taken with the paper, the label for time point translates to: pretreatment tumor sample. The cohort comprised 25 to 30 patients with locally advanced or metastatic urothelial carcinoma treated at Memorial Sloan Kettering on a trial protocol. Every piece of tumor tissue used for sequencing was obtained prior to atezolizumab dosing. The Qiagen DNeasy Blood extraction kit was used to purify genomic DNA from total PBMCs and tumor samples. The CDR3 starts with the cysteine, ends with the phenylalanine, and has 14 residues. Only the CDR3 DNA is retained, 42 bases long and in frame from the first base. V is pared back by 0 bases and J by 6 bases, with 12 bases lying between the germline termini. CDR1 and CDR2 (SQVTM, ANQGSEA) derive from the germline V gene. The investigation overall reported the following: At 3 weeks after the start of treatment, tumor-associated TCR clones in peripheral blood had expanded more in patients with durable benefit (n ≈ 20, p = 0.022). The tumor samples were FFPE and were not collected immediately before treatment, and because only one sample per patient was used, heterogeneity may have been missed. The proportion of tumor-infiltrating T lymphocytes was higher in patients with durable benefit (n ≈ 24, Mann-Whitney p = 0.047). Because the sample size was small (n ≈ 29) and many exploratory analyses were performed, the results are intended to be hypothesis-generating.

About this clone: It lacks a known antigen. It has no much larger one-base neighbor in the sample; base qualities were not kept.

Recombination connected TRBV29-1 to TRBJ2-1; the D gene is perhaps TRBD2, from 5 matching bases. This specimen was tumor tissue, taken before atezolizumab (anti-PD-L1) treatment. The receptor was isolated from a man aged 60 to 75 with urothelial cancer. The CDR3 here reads CSVEDGGGGNEQFF. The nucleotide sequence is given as TGCAGCGTTGAAGATGGAGGAGGTGGCAATGAGCAGTTCTTC.